The 27 T cell receptor beta chains reported below all come from one sample, sequenced in a study of STAT5B mutations in CD4+ large granular lymphocyte leukemia. Some clones are missing from TCRdb's copy, which holds only in-frame ones; the method was immunoSEQ multiplex PCR. Of roughly 34,000 clones listed, 76% were seen once; the top ten hold around 7%. Sequenced input: CD4+ T cells from blood buffy coats. These receptors originate from a human donor in good health.

The chain joins TRBV5-1 to TRBJ1-1; D not resolved. CDR1 and CDR2 (germline): SGHRS, YFSETQ. Trimming took 2 bases from V and 4 from J, leaving 9 bases between them. CDR3 length equals 13 residues. This CDR3 is CASSFGGGTEAFF. CDR3 bases: TGCGCCAGCAGCTTTGGAGGTGGCACTGAAGCTTTCTTT.

The chain's CDR3 is CASSVQGYEQYF. The DNA of the CDR3 is TGTGCCAGCAGCGTACAGGGCTACGAGCAGTACTTC. The chain links TRBV7-9 to TRBJ2-7, with a weak D call TRBD1 (6 bases). Trimming stripped 5 bases from V and 3 bases from J, with 8 bases between. The CDR3 totals 12 residues. CDR1 and CDR2 (germline): SEHNR, FQNEAQ (reference sequence). The full variable domain, in which reference TRBV7-9 and TRBJ2-7 provide the parts outside the CDR3, is DTGVSQNPRHKITKRGQNVTFRCDPISEHNRLYWYRQTLGQGPEFLTYFQNEAQLEKSRLLSDRFSAERPKGSFSTLEIQRTEQGDSAMYLCASSVQGYEQYFGPGTRLTVT.

This sequence joins TRBV6-1 and TRBJ2-5, with D perhaps being TRBD1 or TRBD2 (6 bases each). V lost 6 bases and J 1 base, leaving 12 bases between the germline ends. Germline V gene lookup returns CDR1 MNHNS and CDR2 SASEGT. This CDR3 spans 14 amino acids. In DNA form, the CDR3 reads TGTGCCAGCAGGGTCCGGGGGCCCCAAGAGACCCAGTACTTC. The encoded protein is CASRVRGPQETQYF.

V gene TRBV6-1 combines with J gene TRBJ1-2, with TRBD1 identical over 7 bases. The CDR3 is 15 amino acids. CDR1 and CDR2 from the germline V gene are MNHNS and SASEGT. Trimming removed 3 bases from V and 3 bases from J; junction bases left unmatched: 7. The CDR3 DNA follows: TGTGCCAGCAGTGACCCGGGACAGCCTCACTATGGCTACACCTTC. Translated: CASSDPGQPHYGYTF.

CDR3 coding DNA: TGTGCCAGCAGCTTAGATTCAGCGGAGACCCAGTACTTC. Protein: CASSLDSAETQYF. The chain employs TRBV7-2 and TRBJ2-5; D unresolved. Germline V CDR1 and CDR2: SGHTA, FQGNSA. V lost 1 base, J lost 5 bases, and 8 bases lay in between. The CDR3 loop spans 13 amino acids.

V is TRBV7-6 and J is TRBJ2-3; 11 positions match TRBD2. This CDR3 is 16 amino acids long. The V gene end was trimmed by 4 bases and the J gene end by 4 bases; junction bases not matched to a gene: 7. Germline V gene lookup returns CDR1 SGHVS and CDR2 FNYEAQ. The DNA for the CDR3 is TGTGCCAGCAGCTGGCTTCTAGCGGGAGGCGCAGATACGCAGTATTTT. Its translation is CASSWLLAGGADTQYF.

This clone was seen more than once but under ten times. The chain employs TRBV2 and TRBJ2-1; tentatively, D is TRBD1 (7 bases). This CDR3 has 15 residues. Germline V gives CDR1 SNHLY, CDR2 FYNNEI. V shed 7 bases and J shed 6 bases, with 19 bases lying between them. CDR3 region: CASKITQGGSNEQFF. The CDR3 nucleotides read TGTGCCAGCAAAATAACCCAGGGGGGAAGCAATGAGCAGTTCTTC.

The gene calls are TRBV7-2 and TRBJ2-7, with 7 nucleotides matching TRBD1. The CDR3 totals 15 residues. In germline, CDR1 is SGHTA, CDR2 FQGNSA. V shed 5 bases and J 0 bases; nucleotides not matched to a gene: 7. The CDR3 nucleotides read TGTGCCAGCAGCACGGGACAGATGGGCTCCTACGAGCAGTACTTC. Encoded protein: CASSTGQMGSYEQYF.

This clone was picked up one time. The gene calls are TRBV7-9 and TRBJ1-3; D gene ambiguous. CDR1 is SEHNR and CDR2 is FQNEAQ in the germline V gene (reference sequence). CDR3 length equals 15 residues. Trimming took 7 bases from V and 5 from J, leaving 18 bases between them. CDR3 sequence: CASTSPRRVRNTIYF. The CDR3 nucleotides read TGTGCCAGCACCTCGCCGAGGAGGGTTAGAAACACCATATATTTT.

This clone came up once. V gene TRBV4-2 combines with J gene TRBJ2-2, with TRBD2 identical over 10 bases. CDR3 size: 18 residues. V dropped 0 bases and J dropped 4; count of bases not matched to a gene: 8. Germline CDR1 is LGHNA and CDR2 is YNFKEQ. CDR3 residues: CASSQDPPSGGTTGELFF. In nucleotides, the CDR3 is TGTGCCAGCAGCCAAGACCCTCCTAGCGGGGGAACCACCGGGGAGCTGTTTTTT.

V gene TRBV5-1 combines with J gene TRBJ1-4; tentative D call: TRBD1 (5 bases). There are 15 residues in the CDR3. The ends were cut back, 1 base at V and 6 bases at J, with 13 bases in the middle. Germline V gene data show CDR1 as SGHRS and CDR2 as YFSETQ. The CDR3 loop reads CASSLQRGDDEKLFF. The CDR3 DNA reads as TGCGCCAGCAGCTTGCAAAGGGGAGATGATGAAAAACTGTTTTTT.

The chain uses TRBV5-1 and TRBJ2-1; D might be TRBD2 (6 bases). The CDR3 totals 15 residues. The V gene lost 4 bases and the J gene lost 5 bases, with 16 bases spanning the gap. CDR1 and CDR2 from the germline V gene are SGHRS and YFSETQ. The CDR3: CASSVSGSPDNEQFF. The CDR3 region has the DNA TGCGCCAGCAGCGTAAGCGGGTCACCGGACAATGAGCAGTTCTTC.

The CDR3 bases are TGTGCTAGTGGTTTAACAGGGGCCGCAGATACGCAGTATTTT. This encodes CASGLTGAADTQYF. The chain combines TRBV12-5 with TRBJ2-3, with 7 bases lining up with TRBD1. CDR1 and CDR2 from the germline V gene are LGHNT and FRNRAP. CDR3 length equals 14 residues. V was pared by 3 bases and J by 4 bases, with 4 bases of the junction left unmatched.

The chain uses TRBV7-2 and TRBJ2-5, with TRBD2 identical over 7 bases. Germline V gives CDR1 SGHTA, CDR2 FQGNSA. V dropped 2 bases and J dropped 5; count of bases not matched to a gene: 8. The CDR3 is 15 amino acids. The CDR3 protein is CASSLMMRAGETQYF. In nucleotides, the CDR3 is TGTGCCAGCAGCTTAATGATGAGAGCGGGGGAGACCCAGTACTTC. Based on the CDR3 plus reference TRBV7-2 and TRBJ2-5, the full variable domain is GAGVSQSPSNKVTEKGKDVELRCDPISGHTALYWYRQSLGQGLEFLIYFQGNSAPDKSGLPSDRFSAERTGGSVSTLTIQRTQQEDSAVYLCASSLMMRAGETQYFGPGTRLLVL.

The rearrangement uses TRBV5-1 and TRBJ2-7; D may correspond to TRBD1 or TRBD2 (5 bases each). Trimming removed 5 bases at V and 4 bases at J, with 19 bases between. The length of the CDR3 is 15 residues. Germline CDR1 SGHRS, CDR2 YFSETQ. CDR3 sequence: CASSAVLPGSYEQYF. The CDR3 DNA reads TGCGCCAGCAGTGCAGTTTTACCAGGGAGTTACGAGCAGTACTTC.

CDR3 amino acids: CASSFSGGAPDTQYF. CDR3 DNA: TGCGCCAGCAGCTTCTCGGGGGGGGCGCCAGATACGCAGTATTTT. The chain employs TRBV5-1 and TRBJ2-3, with TRBD2 identical over 8 bases. The V segment lost 2 bases and the J segment 4 bases; nucleotides outside the gene matches: 6. CDR3 length: 15 amino acids. The germline CDR1 and CDR2 sequences are SGHRS and YFSETQ. The whole variable domain, remainder taken from reference TRBV5-1 and TRBJ2-3, is KAGVTQTPRYLIKTRGQQVTLSCSPISGHRSVSWYQQTPGQGLQFLFEYFSETQRNKGNFPGRFSGRQFSNSRSEMNVSTLELGDSALYLCASSFSGGAPDTQYFGPGTRLTVL.

V usage is TRBV5-1 and J usage is TRBJ2-2, with 8 bases matching TRBD2. Germline lookup yields CDR1 SGHRS and CDR2 YFSETQ. CDR3 size: 16 residues. The J segment lost 4 bases and the V segment lost 0 bases, leaving 5 bases of the junction unmatched. The DNA of the CDR3 is TGCGCCAGCAGCTTGGGTGGACTAGCTGCCACCGGGGAGCTGTTTTTT. Protein sequence: CASSLGGLAATGELFF.

The chain carries TRBV2 and TRBJ2-7; D is unclear. Germline values: CDR1 SNHLY, CDR2 FYNNEI. The CDR3 sequence is 12 residues long. Trimming cost V 7 bases and J 3 bases, with 10 bases left between them. The CDR3 protein is CASKGSFYEQYF. CDR3 nucleotides: TGTGCCAGCAAGGGATCATTCTACGAGCAGTACTTC.

The rearrangement links TRBV4-1 to TRBJ2-1; the match to TRBD2 covers 8 bases. Trimming at V came to 4 bases and at J to 7 bases, leaving 6 bases not matched to a gene. CDR3 length: 14 amino acids. Germline CDR1 reads MGHRA; CDR2 reads YSYEKL. The CDR3 reads CASSPGLAINEQFF. The CDR3 nucleotides read TGCGCCAGCAGCCCCGGACTAGCCATAAATGAGCAGTTCTTC.

The chain joins TRBV7-2 to TRBJ1-2; TRBD1 agrees at 9 bases. Trimming at V came to 8 bases and at J to 2 bases, leaving 9 bases not matched to a gene. Germline loops: CDR1 SGHTA, CDR2 FQGNSA. CDR3 length: 15 residues. The CDR3 DNA is TGTGCCAGCGGTCGGACAGGGGCCCCCAACTATGGCTACACCTTC. This translates into CASGRTGAPNYGYTF.

This chain connects TRBV14 to TRBJ1-6; D uncertain. The CDR3 runs 14 residues. Trimming took off 3 bases at V and 5 bases at J, with 8 bases between the two ends. Germline V gives CDR1 SGHDN, CDR2 FVKESK. The CDR3, as DNA: TGTGCCAGCAGCCAGCAAACCGATAATTCACCCCTCCACTTT. Translating gives CASSQQTDNSPLHF.

The chain carries TRBV7-2 and TRBJ2-4, with D maybe TRBD2 (5 bases). Germline V lookup: CDR1 SGHTA, CDR2 FQGNSA. The CDR3 runs to 14 residues. The V end lost 1 base, the J end lost 3 bases, and 7 bases lay between the germline ends. CDR3 sequence reads: CASSLGGNKNIQYF. Written as DNA, the CDR3 is TGTGCCAGCAGCTTAGGAGGGAACAAAAACATTCAGTACTTC. The complete variable domain, with remaining parts taken from reference TRBV7-2 and TRBJ2-4, reads GAGVSQSPSNKVTEKGKDVELRCDPISGHTALYWYRQSLGQGLEFLIYFQGNSAPDKSGLPSDRFSAERTGGSVSTLTIQRTQQEDSAVYLCASSLGGNKNIQYFGAGTRLSVL.

The V call is TRBV11-3, the J call TRBJ1-2, with D hard to call. The germline V and J ends were trimmed by 1 base and 6 bases, with 12 bases remaining between them. The germline V gene has CDR1 SGHNT and CDR2 YENEEA. The CDR3 totals 14 residues. CDR3 coding DNA: TGTGCCAGCAGCTTAGGTTCAGCGCCGCATGGCTACACCTTC. Translating gives CASSLGSAPHGYTF. Supplemented by reference TRBV11-3 and TRBJ1-2, the full variable domain reads EAGVVQSPRYKIIEKKQPVAFWCNPISGHNTLYWYLQNLGQGPELLIRYENEEAVDDSQLPKDRFSAERLKGVDSTLKIQPAELGDSAVYLCASSLGSAPHGYTFGSGTRLTVV.

The V and J genes are TRBV11-2 and TRBJ1-2, with D possibly being TRBD1 (5 bases). V lost 5 bases and J lost 2, with 9 bases in between. The CDR3 contains 13 residues. Germline V CDR1 and CDR2: SGHAT, FQNNGV. DNA for the CDR3: TGTGCCAGCAGCGCGTGGGGGAACTATGGCTACACCTTC. Its protein product is CASSAWGNYGYTF.

A single count supports this clone. The J gene is TRBJ2-7, the V gene TRBV12-5, with TRBD1 matching over 8 bases. Losses at the gene ends were 3 bases for V and 3 bases for J; bases not matched to a gene: 4. CDR1 and CDR2 from the germline V gene are LGHNT and FRNRAP. The CDR3 extends over 14 amino acids. The CDR3 bases are TGTGCTAGTGGTTTCGGACAGGGATACTACGAGCAGTACTTC. Translated, it gives CASGFGQGYYEQYF.

V and J are TRBV7-2 and TRBJ1-6; D is undetermined. There are 18 residues in the CDR3. The germline V gene has CDR1 SGHTA and CDR2 FQGNSA. Trimming shortened V by 5 bases and J by 0 bases, and 17 bases separated the two germline ends. The CDR3 coding sequence is TGTGCCAGCAGCCCCCGTGCAGGCGCGAGCTCCTATAATTCACCCCTCCACTTT. This sequence encodes CASSPRAGASSYNSPLHF.

The V call is TRBV7-2, the J call TRBJ1-1, with 7 bases matching TRBD1. V lost 3 bases and J lost 3; bases outside the gene matches: 4. In germline, CDR1 is SGHTA, CDR2 FQGNSA. The CDR3 is 14 residues long. CDR3 in DNA: TGTGCCAGCAGCTTTCCGGACAGGTACACTGAAGCTTTCTTT. It yields the protein CASSFPDRYTEAFF.